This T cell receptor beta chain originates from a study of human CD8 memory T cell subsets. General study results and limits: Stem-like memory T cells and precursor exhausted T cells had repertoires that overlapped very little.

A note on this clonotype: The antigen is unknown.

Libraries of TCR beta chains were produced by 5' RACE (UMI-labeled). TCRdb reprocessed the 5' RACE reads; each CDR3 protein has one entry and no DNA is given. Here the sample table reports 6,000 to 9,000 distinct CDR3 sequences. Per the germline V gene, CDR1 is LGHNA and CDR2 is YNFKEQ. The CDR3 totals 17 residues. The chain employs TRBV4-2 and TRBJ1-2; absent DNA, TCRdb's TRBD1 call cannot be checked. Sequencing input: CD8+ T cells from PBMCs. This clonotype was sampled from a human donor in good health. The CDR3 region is CASSQEGGAGSGYGYTF.